This T cell receptor beta chain originates from a study of cytomegalovirus exposure and HLA in healthy donors. V lost 5 bases and J lost 7; bases outside the gene matches: 8. This CDR3 spans 15 amino acids. Germline CDR1 reads LNHDA; CDR2 reads SQIVND (reference sequence). The study ran its PCR with 60 Vbeta and 13 Jbeta primers. The assay was immunoSEQ multiplex PCR, and TCRdb's table has in-frame clones only and misses some. The sample has tens of thousands of clones, 74% seen once. V and J are TRBV19 and TRBJ2-2, with TRBD2 identical over 9 bases. Sequencing was performed on PBMCs. The receptor was isolated from a middle-aged man in good health and CMV-seropositive. CDR3 bases: TGTGCCAGTAGTCTCCCTAGCGGGACTAACGGGGAGCTGTTTTTT. Residues: CASSLPSGTNGELFF.